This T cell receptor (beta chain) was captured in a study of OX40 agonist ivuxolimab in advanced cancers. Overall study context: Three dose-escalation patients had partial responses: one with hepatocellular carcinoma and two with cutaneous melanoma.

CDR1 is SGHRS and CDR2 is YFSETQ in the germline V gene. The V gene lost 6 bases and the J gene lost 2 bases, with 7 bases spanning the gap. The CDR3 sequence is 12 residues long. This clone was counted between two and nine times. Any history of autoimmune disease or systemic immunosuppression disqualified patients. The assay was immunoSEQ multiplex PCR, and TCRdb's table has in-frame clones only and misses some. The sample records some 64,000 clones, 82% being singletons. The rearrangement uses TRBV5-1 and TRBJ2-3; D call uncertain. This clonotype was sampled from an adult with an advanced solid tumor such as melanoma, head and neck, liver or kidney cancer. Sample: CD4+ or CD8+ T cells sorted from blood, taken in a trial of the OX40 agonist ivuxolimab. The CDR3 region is CASTLNTDTQYF. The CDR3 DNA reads TGCGCCAGCACCCTTAACACAGATACGCAGTATTTT.